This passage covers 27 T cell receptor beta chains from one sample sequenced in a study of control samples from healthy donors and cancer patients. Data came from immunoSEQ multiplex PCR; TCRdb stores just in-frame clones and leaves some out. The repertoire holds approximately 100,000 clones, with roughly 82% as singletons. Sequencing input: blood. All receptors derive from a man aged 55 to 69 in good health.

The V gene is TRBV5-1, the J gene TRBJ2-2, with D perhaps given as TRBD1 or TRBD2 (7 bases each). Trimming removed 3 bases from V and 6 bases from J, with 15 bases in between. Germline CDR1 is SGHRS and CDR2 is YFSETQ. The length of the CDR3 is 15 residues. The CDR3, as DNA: TGCGCCAGCAGCTGGGACAGCGGGGATTCCGGGGAGCTGTTTTTT. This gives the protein CASSWDSGDSGELFF.

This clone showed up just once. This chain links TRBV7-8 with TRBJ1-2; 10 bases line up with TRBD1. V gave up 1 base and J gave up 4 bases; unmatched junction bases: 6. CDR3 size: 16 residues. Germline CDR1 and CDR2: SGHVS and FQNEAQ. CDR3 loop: CASSLDERQGAYGYTF. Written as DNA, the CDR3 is TGTGCCAGCAGCTTAGATGAGCGACAGGGGGCCTATGGCTACACCTTC.

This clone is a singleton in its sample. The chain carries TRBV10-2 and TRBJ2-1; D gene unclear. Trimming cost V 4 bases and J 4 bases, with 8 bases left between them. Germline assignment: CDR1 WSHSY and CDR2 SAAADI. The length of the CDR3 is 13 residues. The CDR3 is CASSVGKYNEQFF. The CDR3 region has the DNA TGCGCCAGCAGTGTGGGCAAGTACAATGAGCAGTTCTTC.

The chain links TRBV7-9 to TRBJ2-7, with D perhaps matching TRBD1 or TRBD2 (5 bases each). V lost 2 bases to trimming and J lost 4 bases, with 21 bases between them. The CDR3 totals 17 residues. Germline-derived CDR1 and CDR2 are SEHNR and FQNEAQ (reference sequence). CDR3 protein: CASSLSKPEAGRYEQYF. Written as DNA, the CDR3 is TGTGCCAGCAGCTTATCGAAACCTGAGGCAGGGAGATACGAGCAGTACTTC.

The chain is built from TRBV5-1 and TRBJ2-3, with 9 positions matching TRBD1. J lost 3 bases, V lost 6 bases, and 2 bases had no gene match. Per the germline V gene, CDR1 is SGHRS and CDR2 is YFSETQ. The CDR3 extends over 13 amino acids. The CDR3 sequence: CASKGQGTDTQYF. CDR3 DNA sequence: TGCGCCAGCAAGGGACAGGGAACAGATACGCAGTATTTT.

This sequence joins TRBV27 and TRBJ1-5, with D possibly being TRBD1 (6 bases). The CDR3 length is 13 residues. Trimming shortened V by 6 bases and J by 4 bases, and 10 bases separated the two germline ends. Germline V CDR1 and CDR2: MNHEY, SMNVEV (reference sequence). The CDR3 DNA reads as TGTGCCAGCAGAGGACAGCTGAATCAGCCCCAGCATTTT. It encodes CASRGQLNQPQHF.

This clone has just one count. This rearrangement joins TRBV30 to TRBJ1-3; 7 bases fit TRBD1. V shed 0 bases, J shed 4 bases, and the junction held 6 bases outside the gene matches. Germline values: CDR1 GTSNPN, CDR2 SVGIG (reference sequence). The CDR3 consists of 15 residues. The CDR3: CAWSVSAGGGNTIYF. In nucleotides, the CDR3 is TGTGCCTGGAGTGTATCCGCAGGGGGAGGAAACACCATATATTTT.

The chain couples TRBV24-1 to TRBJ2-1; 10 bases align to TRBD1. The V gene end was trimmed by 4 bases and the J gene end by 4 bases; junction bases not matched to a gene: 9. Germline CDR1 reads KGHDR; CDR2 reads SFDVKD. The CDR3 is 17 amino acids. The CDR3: CATSEDGDRGRYNEQFF. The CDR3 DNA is TGTGCCACCAGTGAAGACGGGGACAGGGGTAGGTACAATGAGCAGTTCTTC.

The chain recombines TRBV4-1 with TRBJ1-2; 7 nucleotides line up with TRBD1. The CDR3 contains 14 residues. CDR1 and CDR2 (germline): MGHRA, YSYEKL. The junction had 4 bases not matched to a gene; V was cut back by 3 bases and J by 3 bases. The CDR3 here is CASSHPGQHYGYTF. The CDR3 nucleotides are TGCGCCAGCAGCCACCCGGGACAGCACTATGGCTACACCTTC.

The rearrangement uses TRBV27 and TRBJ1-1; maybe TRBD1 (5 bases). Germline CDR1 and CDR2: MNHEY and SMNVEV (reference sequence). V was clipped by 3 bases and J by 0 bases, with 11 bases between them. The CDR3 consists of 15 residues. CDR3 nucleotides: TGTGCCAGCAGTTTTACTGGGGGTATGAACACTGAAGCTTTCTTT. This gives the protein CASSFTGGMNTEAFF.

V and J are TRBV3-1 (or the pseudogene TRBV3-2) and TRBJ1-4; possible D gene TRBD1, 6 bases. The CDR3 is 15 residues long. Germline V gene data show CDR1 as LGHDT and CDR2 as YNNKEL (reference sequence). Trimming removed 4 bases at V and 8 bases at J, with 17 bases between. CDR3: CASSLPVGGGEKLFF. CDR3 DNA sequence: TGTGCCAGCAGCCTCCCCGTTGGGGGCGGGGAAAAACTGTTTTTT.

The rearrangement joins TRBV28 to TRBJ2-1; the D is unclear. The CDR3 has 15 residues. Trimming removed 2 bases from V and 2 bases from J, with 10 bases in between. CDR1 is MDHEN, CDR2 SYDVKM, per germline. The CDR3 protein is CASSLVGKPYNEQFF. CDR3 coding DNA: TGTGCCAGCAGTTTAGTGGGGAAACCCTACAATGAGCAGTTCTTC.

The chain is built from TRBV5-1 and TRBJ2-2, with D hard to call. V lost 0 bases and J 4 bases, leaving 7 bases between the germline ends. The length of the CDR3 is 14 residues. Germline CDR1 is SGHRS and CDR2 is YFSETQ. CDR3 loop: CASSLAQVTGELFF. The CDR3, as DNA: TGCGCCAGCAGCTTGGCCCAGGTCACCGGGGAGCTGTTTTTT.

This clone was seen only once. The CDR3 loop reads CAWSTGTINQPQHF. The CDR3 nucleotides are TGTGCCTGGTCTACCGGGACAATCAATCAGCCCCAGCATTTT. The chain uses TRBV30 and TRBJ1-5; tentative D call: TRBD1 (6 bases). Trimming removed 5 bases at V and 3 bases at J, with 14 bases between. This CDR3 comprises 14 residues. Germline lookup yields CDR1 GTSNPN and CDR2 SVGIG (reference sequence). Filled out from reference TRBV30 and TRBJ1-5, the complete variable domain reads SQTIHQWPATLVQPVGSPLSLECTVEGTSNPNLYWYRQAAGRGLQLLFYSVGIGQISSEVPQNLSASRPQDRQFILSSKKLLLSDSGFYLCAWSTGTINQPQHFGDGTRLSIL.

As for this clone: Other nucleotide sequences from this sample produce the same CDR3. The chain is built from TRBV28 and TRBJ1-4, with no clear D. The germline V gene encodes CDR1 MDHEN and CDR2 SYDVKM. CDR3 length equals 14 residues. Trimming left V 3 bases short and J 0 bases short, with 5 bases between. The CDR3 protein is CASSLVSTNEKLFF. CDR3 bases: TGTGCCAGCAGTTTGGTCTCAACTAATGAAAAACTGTTTTTT.

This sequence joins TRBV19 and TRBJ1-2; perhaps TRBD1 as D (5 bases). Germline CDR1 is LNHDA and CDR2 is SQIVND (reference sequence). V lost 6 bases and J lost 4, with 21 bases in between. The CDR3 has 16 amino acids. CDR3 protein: CASSDAGIVSFYGYTF. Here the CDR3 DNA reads TGTGCCAGTAGCGATGCAGGGATAGTGAGCTTCTATGGCTACACCTTC. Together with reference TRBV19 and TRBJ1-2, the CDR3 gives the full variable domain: DGGITQSPKYLFRKEGQNVTLSCEQNLNHDAMYWYRQDPGQGLRLIYYSQIVNDFQKGDIAEGYSVSREKKESFPLTVTSAQKNPTAFYLCASSDAGIVSFYGYTFGSGTRLTVV.

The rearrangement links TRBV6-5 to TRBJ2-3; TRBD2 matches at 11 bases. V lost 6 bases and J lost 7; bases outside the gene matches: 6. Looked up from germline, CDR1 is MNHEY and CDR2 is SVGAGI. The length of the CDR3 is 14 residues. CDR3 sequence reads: CASRRGTSGHTQYF. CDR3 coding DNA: TGTGCCAGCAGGCGAGGGACTAGCGGCCATACGCAGTATTTT.

CDR3 bases: TGTGCCACCAGCAGACGTGGACAGATTCTAGCGGGCCGACCCCCAGATACGCAGTATTTT. Residues: CATSRRGQILAGRPPDTQYF. The chain couples TRBV15 to TRBJ2-3; TRBD2 matches at 8 bases. CDR1 is LNHNV, CDR2 YYDKDF, per germline (reference sequence). The CDR3 has 20 amino acids. The V segment lost 2 bases and the J segment 4 bases; nucleotides outside the gene matches: 20.

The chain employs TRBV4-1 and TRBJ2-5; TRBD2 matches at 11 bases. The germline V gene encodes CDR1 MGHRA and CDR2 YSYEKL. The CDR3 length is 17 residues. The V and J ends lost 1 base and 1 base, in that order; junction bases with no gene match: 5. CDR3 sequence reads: CASSQGVTSGGQETQYF. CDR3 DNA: TGCGCCAGCAGCCAAGGGGTCACTAGCGGGGGCCAAGAGACCCAGTACTTC.

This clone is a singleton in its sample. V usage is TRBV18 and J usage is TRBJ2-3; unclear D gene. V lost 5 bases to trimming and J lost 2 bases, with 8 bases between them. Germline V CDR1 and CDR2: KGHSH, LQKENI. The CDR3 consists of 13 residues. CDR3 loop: CASSDSYTDTQYF. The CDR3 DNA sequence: TGTGCCAGCTCAGATAGTTACACAGATACGCAGTATTTT.

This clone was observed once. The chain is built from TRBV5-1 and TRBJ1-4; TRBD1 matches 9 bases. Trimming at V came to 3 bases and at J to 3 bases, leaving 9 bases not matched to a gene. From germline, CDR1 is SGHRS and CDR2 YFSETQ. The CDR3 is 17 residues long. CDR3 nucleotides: TGCGCCAGCAGCTCCGGACAGGGGACCCAAGCTAATGAAAAACTGTTTTTT. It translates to CASSSGQGTQANEKLFF.

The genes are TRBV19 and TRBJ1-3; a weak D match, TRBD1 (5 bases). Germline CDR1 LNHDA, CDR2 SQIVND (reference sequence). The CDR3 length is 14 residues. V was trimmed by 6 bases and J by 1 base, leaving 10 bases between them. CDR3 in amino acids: CASRLQGSGNTIYF. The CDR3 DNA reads TGTGCCAGTAGACTGCAGGGATCTGGAAACACCATATATTTT.

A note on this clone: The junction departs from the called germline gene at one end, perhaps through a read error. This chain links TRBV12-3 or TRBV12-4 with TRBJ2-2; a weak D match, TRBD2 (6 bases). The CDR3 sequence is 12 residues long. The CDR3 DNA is TGCGCCAGCACACCACCCGGCGGGGAGCTGTCTTTT. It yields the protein CASTPPGGELSF.

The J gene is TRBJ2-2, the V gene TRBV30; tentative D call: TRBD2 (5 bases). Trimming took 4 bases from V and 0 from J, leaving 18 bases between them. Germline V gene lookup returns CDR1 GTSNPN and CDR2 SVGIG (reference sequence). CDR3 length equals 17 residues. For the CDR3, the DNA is TGTGCCTGGAATCCCAAGGCCCTCGGGGCGAACACCGGGGAGCTGTTTTTT. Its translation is CAWNPKALGANTGELFF.

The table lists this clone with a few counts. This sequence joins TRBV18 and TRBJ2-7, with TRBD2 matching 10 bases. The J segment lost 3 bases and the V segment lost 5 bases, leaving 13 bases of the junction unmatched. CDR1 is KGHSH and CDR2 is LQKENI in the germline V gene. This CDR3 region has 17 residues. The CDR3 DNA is TGTGCCAGCTCATCCAGCGGGGGGGCCCGACTTAGCTACGAGCAGTACTTC. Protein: CASSSSGGARLSYEQYF.

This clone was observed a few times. CDR3 DNA sequence: TGTGCCTGGACGGTTAACTATGGCTACACCTTC. Translation gives CAWTVNYGYTF. The rearrangement links TRBV30 to TRBJ1-2; no clear D. Germline CDR1 is GTSNPN and CDR2 is SVGIG (reference sequence). The CDR3 covers 11 residues. Trimming stripped 4 bases from V and 1 base from J, with 4 bases between. The full variable domain, its missing parts supplied by reference TRBV30 and TRBJ1-2, is SQTIHQWPATLVQPVGSPLSLECTVEGTSNPNLYWYRQAAGRGLQLLFYSVGIGQISSEVPQNLSASRPQDRQFILSSKKLLLSDSGFYLCAWTVNYGYTFGSGTRLTVV.

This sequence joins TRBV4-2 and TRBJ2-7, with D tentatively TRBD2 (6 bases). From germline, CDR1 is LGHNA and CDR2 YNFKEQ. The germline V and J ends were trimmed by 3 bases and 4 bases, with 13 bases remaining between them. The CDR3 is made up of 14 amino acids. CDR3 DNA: TGTGCCAGCAGCCAGGCGGGGAGCGGGTACGAGCAGTACTTC. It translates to CASSQAGSGYEQYF.